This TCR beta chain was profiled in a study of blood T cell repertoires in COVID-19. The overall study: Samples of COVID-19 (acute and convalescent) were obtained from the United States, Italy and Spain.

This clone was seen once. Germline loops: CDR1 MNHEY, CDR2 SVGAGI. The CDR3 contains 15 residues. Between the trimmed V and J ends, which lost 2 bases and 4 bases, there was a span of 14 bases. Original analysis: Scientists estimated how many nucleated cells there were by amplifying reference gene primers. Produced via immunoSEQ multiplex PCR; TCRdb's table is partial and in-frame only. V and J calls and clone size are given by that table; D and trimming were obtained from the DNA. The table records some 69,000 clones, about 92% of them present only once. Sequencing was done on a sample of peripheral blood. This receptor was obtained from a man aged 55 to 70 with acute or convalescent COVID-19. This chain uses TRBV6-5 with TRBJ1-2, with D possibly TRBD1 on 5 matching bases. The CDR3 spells CASSYGQGGGYGYTF. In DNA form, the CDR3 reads TGTGCCAGCAGTTACGGGCAGGGTGGTGGCTATGGCTACACCTTC.